These 3 T cell receptor beta chains were all obtained from the same sample, sequenced in a study of T cell changes during pregnancy in multiple sclerosis (dated by TCRdb to between 2018 and 2021). The library was prepared using the immunoSEQ multiplex PCR assay. Entries here come from immuneACCESS through TCRdb and include only in-frame sequences with V and J called. Some clones fail to appear in such tables; in the studies checked, an unresolved V gene covers under half of the shortfall, and the cause of the remainder is unknown. The sample table lists some 80,000 clones, just over 90% of them with a count of one. Almost 1.5% of the sample is in the top ten clones. The source was peripheral blood, collected before pregnancy. These receptors all stem from a female donor with multiple sclerosis, enrolled in a pregnancy study.

This clone was seen just once. The chain carries TRBV7-9 and TRBJ2-3; TRBD1 aligns across 9 bases. There are 14 residues in the CDR3. The V gene end was trimmed by 4 bases and the J gene end by 4 bases; junction bases not matched to a gene: 3. Germline CDR1 reads SEHNR; CDR2 reads FQNEAQ (reference sequence). The CDR3 nucleotides read TGTGCCAGCAGCTCCGGACAGGGGCCAGATACGCAGTATTTT. As protein: CASSSGQGPDTQYF.

The V gene is TRBV10-3, the J gene TRBJ1-5; a possible D gene is TRBD1 (6 bases). Between the trimmed V and J ends, which lost 0 bases and 7 bases, there was a span of 13 bases. The CDR3 runs to 15 residues. Germline CDR1 is ENHRY and CDR2 is SYGVKD. The CDR3 nucleotides read TGTGCCATCAGTGAGTCGATACAGGGCGGACAGCCCCAGCATTTT. Translated, it gives CAISESIQGGQPQHF.

V and J are TRBV29-1 and TRBJ1-4; D ambiguous. The germline V gene encodes CDR1 SQVTM and CDR2 ANQGSEA. V lost 0 bases, J lost 8 bases, and 16 bases lay in between. The CDR3 totals 15 residues. Here the CDR3 reads CSVEDINPEGEKLFF. The CDR3, as DNA: TGCAGCGTTGAAGATATCAACCCCGAGGGAGAAAAACTGTTTTTT.